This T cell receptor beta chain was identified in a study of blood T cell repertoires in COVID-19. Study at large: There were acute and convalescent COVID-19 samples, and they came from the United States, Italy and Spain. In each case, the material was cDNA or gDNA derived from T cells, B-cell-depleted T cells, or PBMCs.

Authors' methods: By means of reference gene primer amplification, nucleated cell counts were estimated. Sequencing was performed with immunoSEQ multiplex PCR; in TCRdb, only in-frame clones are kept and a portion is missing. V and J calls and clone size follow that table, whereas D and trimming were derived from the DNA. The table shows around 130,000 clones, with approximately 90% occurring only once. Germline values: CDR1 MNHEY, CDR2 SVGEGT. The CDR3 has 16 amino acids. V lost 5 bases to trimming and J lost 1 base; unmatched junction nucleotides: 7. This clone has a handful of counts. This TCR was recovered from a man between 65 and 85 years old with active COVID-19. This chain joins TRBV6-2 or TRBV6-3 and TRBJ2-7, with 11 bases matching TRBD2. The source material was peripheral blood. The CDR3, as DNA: TGTGCCAGCAGTCCCGGGACTAGCGGAAGATCCTACGAGCAGTACTTC. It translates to CASSPGTSGRSYEQYF.